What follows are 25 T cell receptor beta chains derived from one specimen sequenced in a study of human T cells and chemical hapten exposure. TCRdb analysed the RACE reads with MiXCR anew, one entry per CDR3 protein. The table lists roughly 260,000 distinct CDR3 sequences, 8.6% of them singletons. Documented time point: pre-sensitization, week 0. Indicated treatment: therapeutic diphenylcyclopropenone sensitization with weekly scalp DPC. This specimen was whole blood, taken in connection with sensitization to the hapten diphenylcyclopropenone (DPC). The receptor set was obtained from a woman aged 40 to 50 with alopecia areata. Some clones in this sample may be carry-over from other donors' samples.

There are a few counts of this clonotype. DNA of the CDR3: TGTGCCAGCAGTCAACCGACTAGCGGGATTCTCGGCGGTGAGCAGTTCTTC. Its protein product is CASSQPTSGILGGEQFF. V and J are TRBV27 and TRBJ2-1; 11 bases match TRBD2. Germline assignment: CDR1 MNHEY and CDR2 SMNVEV (reference sequence). The CDR3 extends over 17 amino acids. The J segment lost 9 bases and the V segment lost 5 bases, leaving 15 bases of the junction unmatched.

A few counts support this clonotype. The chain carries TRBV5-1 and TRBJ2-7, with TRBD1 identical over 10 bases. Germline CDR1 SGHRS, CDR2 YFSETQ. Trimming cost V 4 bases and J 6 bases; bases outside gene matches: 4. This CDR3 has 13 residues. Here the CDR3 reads CASSTGQGGEQYF. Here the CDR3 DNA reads TGCGCCAGCAGCACCGGACAGGGGGGCGAGCAGTACTTC.

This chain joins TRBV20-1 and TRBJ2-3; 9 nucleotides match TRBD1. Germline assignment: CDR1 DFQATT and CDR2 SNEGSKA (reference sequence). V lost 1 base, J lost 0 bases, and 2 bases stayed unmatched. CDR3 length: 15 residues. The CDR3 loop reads CSARGDRASTDTQYF. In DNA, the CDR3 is TGCAGTGCTAGAGGGGACAGGGCTAGCACAGATACGCAGTATTTT.

The CDR3 DNA is TGCGCCAGCAGCCAAGATCCCCCGTGGGGGACGCGGGGTCTCAATGAGCAGTTCTTC. Translated, it gives CASSQDPPWGTRGLNEQFF. V gene TRBV4-3 combines with J gene TRBJ2-1, with D possibly TRBD2 on 6 matching bases. Germline V gene lookup returns CDR1 LGHNA and CDR2 YSLEER. V lost 0 bases and J 6 bases, leaving 24 bases between the germline ends. The CDR3 has 19 residues.

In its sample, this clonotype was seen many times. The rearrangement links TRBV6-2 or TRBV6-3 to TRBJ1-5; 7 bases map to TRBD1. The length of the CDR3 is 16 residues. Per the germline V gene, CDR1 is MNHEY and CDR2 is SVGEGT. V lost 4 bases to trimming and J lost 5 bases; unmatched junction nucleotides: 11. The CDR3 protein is CASSFGRQGRDQPQHF. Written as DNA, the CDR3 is TGTGCCAGCAGTTTCGGGCGACAGGGTAGAGATCAGCCCCAGCATTTT.

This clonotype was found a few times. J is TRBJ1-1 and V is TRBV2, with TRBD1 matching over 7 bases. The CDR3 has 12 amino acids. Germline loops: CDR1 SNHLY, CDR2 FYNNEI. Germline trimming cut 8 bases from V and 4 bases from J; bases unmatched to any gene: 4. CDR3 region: CASDTGVTEAFF. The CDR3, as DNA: TGTGCCAGCGATACAGGGGTCACTGAAGCTTTCTTT.

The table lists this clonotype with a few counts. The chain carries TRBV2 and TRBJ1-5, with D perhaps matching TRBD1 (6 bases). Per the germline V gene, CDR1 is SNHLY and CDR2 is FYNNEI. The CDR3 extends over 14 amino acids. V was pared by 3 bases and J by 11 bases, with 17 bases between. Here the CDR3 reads CASSDGVGGWTQHF. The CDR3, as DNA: TGTGCCAGCAGTGATGGTGTTGGGGGCTGGACCCAGCATTTT. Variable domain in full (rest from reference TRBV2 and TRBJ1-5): EPEVTQTPSHQVTQMGQEVILRCVPISNHLYFYWYRQILGQKVEFLVSFYNNEISEKSEIFDDQFSVERPDGSNFTLKIRSTKLEDSAMYFCASSDGVGGWTQHFGDGTRLSIL.

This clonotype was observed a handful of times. CDR3: CASSQGLAGGDTQYF. The CDR3 nucleotides read TGTGCCAGCAGCCAGGGACTAGCGGGAGGAGATACGCAGTATTTT. The V call is TRBV4-2, the J call TRBJ2-3; 15 bases are shared with TRBD2. The CDR3 is made up of 15 amino acids. Per germline, CDR1 LGHNA and CDR2 YNFKEQ. With 3 bases clipped from V and 5 bases from J, the junction kept 0 bases outside the gene matches.

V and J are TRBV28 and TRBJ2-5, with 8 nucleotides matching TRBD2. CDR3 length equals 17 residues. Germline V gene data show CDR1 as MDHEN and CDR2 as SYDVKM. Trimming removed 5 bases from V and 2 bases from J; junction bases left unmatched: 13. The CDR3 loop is CASSPPGLAGRQETQYF. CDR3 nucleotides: TGTGCCAGCAGTCCCCCGGGGCTAGCGGGCCGGCAAGAGACCCAGTACTTC.

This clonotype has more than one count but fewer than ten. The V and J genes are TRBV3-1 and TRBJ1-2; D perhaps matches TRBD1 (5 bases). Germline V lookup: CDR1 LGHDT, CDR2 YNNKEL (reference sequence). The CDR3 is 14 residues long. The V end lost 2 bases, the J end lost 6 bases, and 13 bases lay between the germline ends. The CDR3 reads CASSQQGFPDGYTF. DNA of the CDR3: TGTGCCAGCAGCCAACAGGGTTTTCCGGATGGCTACACCTTC.

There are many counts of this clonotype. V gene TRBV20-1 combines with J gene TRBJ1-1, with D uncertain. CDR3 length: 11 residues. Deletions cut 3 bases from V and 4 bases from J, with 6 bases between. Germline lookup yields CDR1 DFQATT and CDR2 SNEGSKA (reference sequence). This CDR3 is CSARPGTEAFF. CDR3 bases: TGCAGTGCTAGGCCTGGCACTGAAGCTTTCTTT.

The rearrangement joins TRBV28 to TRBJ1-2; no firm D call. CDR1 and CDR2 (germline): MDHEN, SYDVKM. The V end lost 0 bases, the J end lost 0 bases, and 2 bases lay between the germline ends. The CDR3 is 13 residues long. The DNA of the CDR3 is TGTGCCAGCAGTTTATGGGCTAACTATGGCTACACCTTC. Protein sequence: CASSLWANYGYTF.

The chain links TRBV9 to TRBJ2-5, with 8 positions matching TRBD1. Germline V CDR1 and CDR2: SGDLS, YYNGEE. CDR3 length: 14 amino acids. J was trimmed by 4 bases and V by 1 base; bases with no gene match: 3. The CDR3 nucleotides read TGTGCCAGCAGCGTATCGGACAGGGTAGAGACCCAGTACTTC. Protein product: CASSVSDRVETQYF.

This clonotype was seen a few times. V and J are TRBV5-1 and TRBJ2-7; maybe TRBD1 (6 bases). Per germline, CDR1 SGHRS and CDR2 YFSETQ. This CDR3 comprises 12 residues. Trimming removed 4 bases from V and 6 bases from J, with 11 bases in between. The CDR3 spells CASSQGQSEQYF. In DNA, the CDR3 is TGCGCCAGCAGCCAGGGACAAAGCGAGCAGTACTTC.

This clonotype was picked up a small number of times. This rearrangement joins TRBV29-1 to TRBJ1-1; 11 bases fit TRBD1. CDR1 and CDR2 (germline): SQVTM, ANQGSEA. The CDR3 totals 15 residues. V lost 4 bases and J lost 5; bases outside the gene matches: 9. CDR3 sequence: CSVVGQGEVKTEAFF. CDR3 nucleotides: TGCAGCGTTGTGGGACAGGGGGAAGTAAAAACTGAAGCTTTCTTT.

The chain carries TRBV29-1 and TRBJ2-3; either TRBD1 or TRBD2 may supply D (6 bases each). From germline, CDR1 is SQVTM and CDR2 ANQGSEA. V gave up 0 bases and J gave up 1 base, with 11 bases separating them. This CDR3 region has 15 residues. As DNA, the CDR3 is TGCAGCGTTGAAGATCGGGGGCAGGGCACAGATACGCAGTATTTT. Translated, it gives CSVEDRGQGTDTQYF.

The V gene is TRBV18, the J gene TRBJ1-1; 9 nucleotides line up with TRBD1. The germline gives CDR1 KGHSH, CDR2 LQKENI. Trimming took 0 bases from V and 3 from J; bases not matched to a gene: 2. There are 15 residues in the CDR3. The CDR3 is CASSPPRTGDTEAFF. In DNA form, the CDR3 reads TGTGCCAGCTCACCACCCCGGACAGGGGACACTGAAGCTTTCTTT.

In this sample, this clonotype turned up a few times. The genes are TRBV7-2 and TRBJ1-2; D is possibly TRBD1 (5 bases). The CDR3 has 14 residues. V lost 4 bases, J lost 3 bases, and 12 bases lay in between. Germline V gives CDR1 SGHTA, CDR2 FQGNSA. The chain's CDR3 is CASSWDRSYYGYTF. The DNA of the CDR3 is TGTGCCAGCAGCTGGGACCGTAGTTACTATGGCTACACCTTC.

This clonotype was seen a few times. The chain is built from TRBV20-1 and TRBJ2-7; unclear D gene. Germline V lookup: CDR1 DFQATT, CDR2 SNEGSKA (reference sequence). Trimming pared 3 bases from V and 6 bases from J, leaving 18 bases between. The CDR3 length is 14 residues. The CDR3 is CSASFSGSTGEQYF. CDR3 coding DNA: TGCAGTGCTAGTTTCTCTGGCAGTACGGGCGAGCAGTACTTC.

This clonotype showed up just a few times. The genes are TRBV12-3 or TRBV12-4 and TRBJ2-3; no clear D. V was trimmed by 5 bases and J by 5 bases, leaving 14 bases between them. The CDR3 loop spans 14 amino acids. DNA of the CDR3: TGTGCCAGCAGTCCACTACCAGTACTAGATACGCAGTATTTT. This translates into CASSPLPVLDTQYF.

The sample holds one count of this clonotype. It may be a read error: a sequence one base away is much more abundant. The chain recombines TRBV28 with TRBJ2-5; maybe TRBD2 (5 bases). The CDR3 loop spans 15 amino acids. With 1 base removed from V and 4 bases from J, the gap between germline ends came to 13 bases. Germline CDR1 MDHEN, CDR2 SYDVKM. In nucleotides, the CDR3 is TGTGCCAGCAGTTTATCAGGTCTGGGGAGAGAGACCCAGTACTTC. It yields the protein CASSLSGLGRETQYF.

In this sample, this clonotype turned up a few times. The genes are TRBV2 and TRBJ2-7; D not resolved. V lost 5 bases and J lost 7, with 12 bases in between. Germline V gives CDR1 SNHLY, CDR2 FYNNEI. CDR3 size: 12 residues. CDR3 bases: TGTGCCAGCAGTTCCCTAAGCGAGGAGCAGTACTTC. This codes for CASSSLSEEQYF.

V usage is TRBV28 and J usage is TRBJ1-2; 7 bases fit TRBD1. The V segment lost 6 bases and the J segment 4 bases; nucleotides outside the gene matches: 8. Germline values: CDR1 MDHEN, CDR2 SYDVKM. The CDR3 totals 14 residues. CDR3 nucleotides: TGTGCCAGCAGCCCGGACAGGTCCATCTATGGCTACACCTTC. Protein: CASSPDRSIYGYTF.

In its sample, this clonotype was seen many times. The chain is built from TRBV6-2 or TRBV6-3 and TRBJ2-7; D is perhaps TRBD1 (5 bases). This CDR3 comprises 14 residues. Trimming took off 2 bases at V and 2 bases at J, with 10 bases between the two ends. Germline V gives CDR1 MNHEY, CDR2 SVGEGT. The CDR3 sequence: CASSYEDSTYEQYF. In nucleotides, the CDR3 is TGTGCCAGCAGTTACGAAGACAGCACCTACGAGCAGTACTTC.

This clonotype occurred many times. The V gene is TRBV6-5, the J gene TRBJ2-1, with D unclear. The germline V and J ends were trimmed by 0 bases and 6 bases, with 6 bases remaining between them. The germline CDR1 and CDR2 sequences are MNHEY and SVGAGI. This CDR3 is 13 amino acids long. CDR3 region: CASSYSQANEQFF. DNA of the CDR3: TGTGCCAGCAGTTACTCTCAAGCCAATGAGCAGTTCTTC.